Listed here are 14 T cell receptor beta chains from one sample, sequenced in a study of T-cell memory formation after mild COVID-19. TCRdb reprocessed the 5' RACE reads via MiXCR and lists one record per CDR3 protein. This sample has about 340,000 distinct CDR3 sequences, with more than 15% found just once. The source material was PBMCs or a T cell subset sorted from them (not recorded which). These receptors all stem from a man aged 18 to 29 who had mild COVID-19 (a few samples of this study predate the infection). Cell type and time point are not known.

The gene calls are TRBV11-2 and TRBJ2-3; D remains ambiguous. This CDR3 is 17 amino acids long. Germline CDR1 is SGHAT and CDR2 is FQNNGV. Trimming shortened V by 0 bases and J by 2 bases, and 15 bases separated the two germline ends. The CDR3 here is CASSLDNGPPPTDTQYF. DNA for the CDR3: TGTGCCAGCAGCTTAGATAACGGCCCACCCCCCACAGATACGCAGTATTTT. Full variable domain (missing parts from reference TRBV11-2 and TRBJ2-3): EAGVAQSPRYKIIEKRQSVAFWCNPISGHATLYWYQQILGQGPKLLIQFQNNGVVDDSQLPKDRFSAERLKGVDSTLKIQPAKLEDSAVYLCASSLDNGPPPTDTQYFGPGTRLTVL.

V gene TRBV6-5 combines with J gene TRBJ2-5, with D possibly matching TRBD1 (6 bases). Germline assignment: CDR1 MNHEY and CDR2 SVGAGI. The V gene lost 6 bases and the J gene lost 0 bases, with 14 bases spanning the gap. The CDR3 loop spans 15 amino acids. CDR3 residues: CASRTQDRYQETQYF. The CDR3 region has the DNA TGTGCCAGCAGGACCCAGGACAGATACCAAGAGACCCAGTACTTC.

The chain is built from TRBV6-2 or TRBV6-3 and TRBJ1-5, with D perhaps TRBD1 (5 bases). Germline-derived CDR1 and CDR2 are MNHEY and SVGEGT. Trimming took 0 bases from V and 4 from J, leaving 13 bases between them. The CDR3 loop spans 16 amino acids. The CDR3 region is CASSYSKSEGNQPQHF. CDR3 in DNA: TGTGCCAGCAGTTACTCGAAGTCGGAGGGGAATCAGCCCCAGCATTTT.

This clonotype was seen a few times. The chain combines TRBV5-4 with TRBJ2-6; D is unresolved. The germline V gene encodes CDR1 SGHNT and CDR2 YYREEE (reference sequence). The CDR3 has 16 amino acids. V lost 4 bases, J lost 0 bases, and 11 bases lay in between. The CDR3 reads CASSQWLASGANVLTF. CDR3 in DNA: TGTGCCAGCAGCCAGTGGCTTGCCTCTGGGGCCAACGTCCTGACTTTC.

A few counts support this clonotype. The genes are TRBV6-2 or TRBV6-3 and TRBJ2-3, with D uncertain. With 4 bases removed from V and 6 bases from J, the gap between germline ends came to 14 bases. The CDR3 consists of 14 residues. Germline CDR1 MNHEY, CDR2 SVGEGT. The CDR3 spells CASSSRAHRDTQYF. The CDR3 nucleotides read TGTGCCAGCAGTTCTCGAGCCCACCGGGATACGCAGTATTTT.

This clonotype was counted only a few times. The chain links TRBV20-1 to TRBJ1-2; TRBD1 aligns across 7 bases. Germline V gives CDR1 DFQATT, CDR2 SNEGSKA (reference sequence). The V gene end was trimmed by 3 bases and the J gene end by 1 base; junction bases not matched to a gene: 5. This CDR3 spans 14 amino acids. CDR3 loop: CSASPQGGNYGYTF. Written as DNA, the CDR3 is TGCAGTGCTAGCCCCCAGGGGGGTAACTATGGCTACACCTTC.

The gene calls are TRBV20-1 and TRBJ1-1; D call uncertain. Trimming removed 2 bases at V and 2 bases at J, with 9 bases between. The CDR3 is made up of 13 amino acids. In germline, CDR1 is DFQATT, CDR2 SNEGSKA (reference sequence). The CDR3 DNA is TGCAGTGCTAGACCCCGGCCCAACACTGAAGCTTTCTTT. Translating gives CSARPRPNTEAFF.

This clonotype has just a few counts. Here the CDR3 reads CASSPEGAHTIYF. The CDR3 region has the DNA TGTGCCAGCAGCCCAGAGGGGGCTCACACCATATATTTT. The J gene is TRBJ1-3, the V gene TRBV6-1; 7 bases are shared with TRBD1. The ends lost 6 bases at V and 8 bases at J; junction bases unmatched: 7. The CDR3 is made up of 13 amino acids. CDR1 is MNHNS and CDR2 is SASEGT in the germline V gene.

The chain combines TRBV5-1 with TRBJ1-6; D is ambiguous. V lost 4 bases and J 9 bases, leaving 11 bases between the germline ends. The CDR3 contains 13 residues. Per the germline V gene, CDR1 is SGHRS and CDR2 is YFSETQ. The DNA of the CDR3 is TGCGCCAGCAGCAGCTCGGTCGGTTCACCCCTCCACTTT. It translates to CASSSSVGSPLHF.

The chain carries TRBV4-3 and TRBJ2-3; 8 nucleotides align to TRBD1. The CDR3 is 18 residues long. J was trimmed by 0 bases and V by 4 bases; bases with no gene match: 12. Germline assignment: CDR1 LGHNA and CDR2 YSLEER. The CDR3 DNA is TGCGCCAGCAGCCGCCAGACAGGGGCTGAAACTAGCACAGATACGCAGTATTTT. This gives the protein CASSRQTGAETSTDTQYF.

This clonotype was seen repeatedly, ten times or more. The chain joins TRBV3-1 to TRBJ1-2; D remains unclear. This CDR3 has 15 amino acids. From germline, CDR1 is LGHDT and CDR2 YNNKEL (reference sequence). V lost 1 base and J 4 bases, leaving 13 bases between the germline ends. The CDR3 sequence: CASSQGRAKPYGYTF. CDR3 DNA sequence: TGTGCCAGCAGCCAAGGGAGAGCTAAGCCCTATGGCTACACCTTC. Filled out from reference TRBV3-1 and TRBJ1-2, the complete variable domain reads DTAVSQTPKYLVTQMGNDKSIKCEQNLGHDTMYWYKQDSKKFLKIMFSYNNKELIINETVPNRFSPKSPDKAHLNLHINSLELGDSAVYFCASSQGRAKPYGYTFGSGTRLTVV.

The chain employs TRBV11-2 and TRBJ2-7, with D unclear. V lost 4 bases to trimming and J lost 6 bases, with 7 bases between them. CDR3 size: 11 residues. From germline, CDR1 is SGHAT and CDR2 FQNNGV. The CDR3 sequence is CASSSSIEQYV. The DNA for the CDR3 is TGTGCCAGCAGCTCATCAATCGAGCAGTACGTC.

This clonotype was seen a few times. The genes are TRBV7-2 and TRBJ2-5; 9 positions match TRBD2. The CDR3 length is 19 residues. Trimming cost V 4 bases and J 5 bases; bases outside gene matches: 20. Germline values: CDR1 SGHTA, CDR2 FQGNSA. The CDR3 DNA is TGTGCCAGCAGCTCTAGCCTGGGGCGGCGGGGGGGCCGCGGGGAGACCCAGTACTTC. This gives the protein CASSSSLGRRGGRGETQYF.

There are a few counts of this clonotype. The V and J genes are TRBV20-1 and TRBJ2-5; 9 positions match TRBD2. J lost 2 bases, V lost 6 bases, and 4 bases had no gene match. CDR1 and CDR2 (germline): DFQATT, SNEGSKA (reference sequence). The CDR3 sequence is 13 residues long. The CDR3 is CSAPSGGQETQYF. DNA of the CDR3: TGCAGTGCCCCCAGCGGGGGGCAAGAGACCCAGTACTTC.